This TCR beta chain was retrieved from a study of a mutant IDH1 vaccine in newly diagnosed glioma. Study details: During weeks 1, 3, 5, 7, 11, 15, 19 and 23, patients received eight vaccinations. Sex among treated patients split about 60% male, around 40% female; mean age was roughly 42 years. Pretreatment consisted of radiotherapy, temozolomide, or both, with most receiving both. General study findings and limits: The study observed vaccine-induced immune responses in 93.3% of patients.

Trimming removed 4 bases from V and 0 bases from J, with 10 bases in between. This CDR3 spans 16 amino acids. Germline lookup yields CDR1 KGHSH and CDR2 LQKENI. Assay: immunoSEQ multiplex PCR; the TCRdb copy retains only in-frame clones and omits some. Among about 40,000 clones, around 83% were seen once, and the ten largest hold about 2.3%. Points on this clone: Its antigen is undetermined.

The time point here: week 11, during vaccination. Every single dose of the vaccine, 300 ug of mutant IDH1 20-mer peptide, came with topical imiquimod. Sequencing was performed on PBMCs, taken from a glioma patient whose treatment included an IDH1 peptide vaccine. This receptor was obtained from a man aged 35 to 55 with glioma. The J gene is TRBJ2-6, the V gene TRBV18; D is undetermined. CDR3 DNA: TGTGCCAGCTCACTCCCCGAGTCCTCTGGGGCCAACGTCCTGACTTTC. It translates to CASSLPESSGANVLTF.